A selection of T cell receptor beta chains follows, all from one sample in a study of cytomegalovirus exposure and HLA in healthy donors. The repertoire was sequenced with immunoSEQ multiplex PCR; TCRdb's copy has only in-frame clones and lacks some. The sample gives about 300,000 clones, roughly 90% of which show up once; 3.5% to 4.5% is in the top ten. The specimen sequenced was PBMCs. These receptors came from a middle-aged man in good health and CMV-seropositive. CDR3s include the opening cysteine and the closing phenylalanine or tryptophan. A D gene is named only where the DNA matches it firmly. Clone size, where shown, is once, few, many, or a class for clones that have expanded.

DNA	CDR3	length	J	V	D	size
TGTGCCAGCGTCCAGTATCCCTACAATGAGCAGTTCTTC	CASVQYPYNEQFF	13	TRBJ2-1	TRBV6-1	-	-
TGCGCCAGCAGCCCTAGCGGGAGAGTCTACAATGAGCAGTTCTTC	CASSPSGRVYNEQFF	15	TRBJ2-1	TRBV5-1	TRBD2	-
TGTGCCAGCGGCGACAGGGCGTCAGATACGCAGTATTTT	CASGDRASDTQYF	13	TRBJ2-3	TRBV7-8	TRBD1	-
TGCGCCAGCAGCTTGAGACCACTGGACAGGGGACCGAACAATGAGCAGTTCTTC	CASSLRPLDRGPNNEQFF	18	TRBJ2-1	TRBV5-1	TRBD1	-
TGTGCCAGCAGCTTAGTGGAGGGCGGGAGTAGTGTTGGTGAGCAGTTCTTC	CASSLVEGGSSVGEQFF	17	TRBJ2-1	TRBV7-8	TRBD2	-
TGTGCCAGCTCGACGACTAGCGGGAGGGCGGATGAGCAGTTCTTC	CASSTTSGRADEQFF	15	TRBJ2-1	TRBV18	TRBD2	-
TGTGCCAGCAGCGGGGGGTCCACCATAATTGAAGCTTTCTTT	CASSGGSTIIEAFF	14	TRBJ1-1	TRBV7-9	-	-
TGTGCTAGTGCCGCTGGACTAGCGGGTCGCAATGAGCAGTTCTTC	CASAAGLAGRNEQFF	15	TRBJ2-1	TRBV12-5	TRBD2	-
TGTGCCAGCAGCCTCAAGCGGGAGCCCCGCACAGATACGCAGTATTTT	CASSLKREPRTDTQYF	16	TRBJ2-3	TRBV13	TRBD2	-
TGTGCCAGCAGGGCAGGGTTGGATTCACCCCTCCACTTT	CASRAGLDSPLHF	13	TRBJ1-6	TRBV2	-	-
TGTGCCAGCAGCTTTTCGCCGGGGACTGAAGCTTTCTTT	CASSFSPGTEAFF	13	TRBJ1-1	TRBV7-3	-	once
TGTGCCAGCAGGACTCAGACGAGCTCCTACGAGCAGTACTTC	CASRTQTSSYEQYF	14	TRBJ2-7	TRBV28	-	-
TGTGCCAGTAGTTTCGGGACAGGGATGCGCCCCCAGCATTTT	CASSFGTGMRPQHF	14	TRBJ1-5	TRBV19	TRBD1	-
TGTGCCAGCAGTGAAAAACTCGGACTAGCGGGGGCCACAGATACGCAGTATTTT	CASSEKLGLAGATDTQYF	18	TRBJ2-3	TRBV2	TRBD2	-
TGTGCCAGCAGCCACGGACTAGCGGGGGAAGAGACCCAGTACTTC	CASSHGLAGEETQYF	15	TRBJ2-5	TRBV5-6	TRBD2	-
TGTGCCAGCAGTAACCCGGACAGTTGTGGCTACACCTTC	CASSNPDSCGYTF	13	TRBJ1-2	TRBV27	-	-
TGTGCCAGTAGTATAGGCCTAGCGGGACAGGATGAGCAGTTCTTC	CASSIGLAGQDEQFF	15	TRBJ2-1	TRBV19	-	-
TGTGCCAGCAGTACCATCCTGGACAGGGGGCGCACCGGGGAGCTGTTTTTT	CASSTILDRGRTGELFF	17	TRBJ2-2	TRBV27	TRBD1	-
TGCGCCACTAGACGGGACAGGGCCTCCGGAGAGACCCAGTACTTC	CATRRDRASGETQYF	15	TRBJ2-5	TRBV5-1	TRBD1	-
TGTGCCAGCGCCTCTCCCGGGACAGGGACCTACGAGCAGTACTTC	CASASPGTGTYEQYF	15	TRBJ2-7	TRBV6-6	TRBD1	-
TGTGCCAGCAGCCCGGAGGGCTACGAGCAGTACTTC	CASSPEGYEQYF	12	TRBJ2-7	TRBV11-2	-	-
TGTGCCAGCTTGTCGGTTCCCTACGAGCAGTACTTC	CASLSVPYEQYF	12	TRBJ2-7	TRBV2	-	-
TGTGCCAGTAGTAACTACAGGGAAACTGAAGCTTTCTTT	CASSNYRETEAFF	13	TRBJ1-1	TRBV19	-	-
TGCACCAGCAGCCAAGATGCGGACAGGGGGGGTTGCGAGCAGTACTTC	CTSSQDADRGGCEQYF	16	TRBJ2-7	TRBV1	-	once
TGCGCCAGCAGCCTGGAGGACTACTCCTACGAGCAGTACTTC	CASSLEDYSYEQYF	14	TRBJ2-7	TRBV5-1	-	-
TGTGCCAGCAGTTTATCCGGCAGGGGCCTCTATGGCTACACCTTC	CASSLSGRGLYGYTF	15	TRBJ1-2	TRBV27	-	-
TGTGCCACCAGCAGAGGAAGGGAGACTAGCGGGACCTACAATGAGCAGTTCTTC	CATSRGRETSGTYNEQFF	18	TRBJ2-1	TRBV15	TRBD2	-
TGTGCCACCCGGCAGGGGTTGAACACTGAAGCTTTCTTT	CATRQGLNTEAFF	13	TRBJ1-1	TRBV7-9	-	-
TGTGCCAGCAGTTACTCTACAGGCTCCGGGGAGCTGTTTTTT	CASSYSTGSGELFF	14	TRBJ2-2	TRBV6-5	-	-
TGTGCCAGCTCCCTAAGCGTGGGAGGGGGCAATCAGCCCCAGCATTTT	CASSLSVGGGNQPQHF	16	TRBJ1-5	TRBV18	-	-
TGTGCCAGCAGCCCCGCCGAAAACGGCAATGAGCAGTTCTTC	CASSPAENGNEQFF	14	TRBJ2-1	TRBV7-9	-	-
TGTGCCAGCAGTATGGACAGGGTAAGGGAGCAGTACTTC	CASSMDRVREQYF	13	TRBJ2-7	TRBV28	TRBD1	-
TGTGCCAGCAGTCCCCGTAACAGGGATGAGCAGTTCTTC	CASSPRNRDEQFF	13	TRBJ2-1	TRBV28	-	-
TGTGCCAGCAGCTTGGGGGGAGTCAAGGCCACCGGGGAGCTGTTTTTT	CASSLGGVKATGELFF	16	TRBJ2-2	TRBV5-4	-	-
TGTGCCAGCAGCCTGGCTCCGCAGACTAGCGGATACAATGAGCAGTTCTTC	CASSLAPQTSGYNEQFF	17	TRBJ2-1	TRBV7-3	TRBD2	-
TGTGCCAGTAGTGTTACAGATAACTATGGCTACACCTTC	CASSVTDNYGYTF	13	TRBJ1-2	TRBV19	-	-
TGTGCCAGCAGCGAGGGACAGCATAGCAATCAGCCCCAGCATTTT	CASSEGQHSNQPQHF	15	TRBJ1-5	TRBV6-5	TRBD1	few
TGTGCCAGCAGCCCGCGGACAGGGGCCACAGATACGCAGTATTTT	CASSPRTGATDTQYF	15	TRBJ2-3	TRBV13	TRBD1	-
TGTGCCAGCAGCAAGAGCGACCCCTACGAGCAGTACTTC	CASSKSDPYEQYF	13	TRBJ2-7	TRBV11-3	-	-
TGTGCCACCAGCAGAGCTGAGGGGGCGACTGGCTACACCTTC	CATSRAEGATGYTF	14	TRBJ1-2	TRBV15	TRBD1	-
TGTGCCAGCAGTTTAGGCCAGTCCTACGAGCAGTACTTC	CASSLGQSYEQYF	13	TRBJ2-7	TRBV28	-	-
TGTGCCAGCTCACAGGACAGGGATGGCTACACCTTC	CASSQDRDGYTF	12	TRBJ1-2	TRBV18	TRBD1	-
TGTGCCTGGAGTGGTCAGCGTGTGAGTGGCGACGAGCAGTACTTC	CAWSGQRVSGDEQYF	15	TRBJ2-7	TRBV30	-	once
TGTGCCAGCAGCGTACAGGGGACAGGGGGTCTCTACGAGCAGTACTTC	CASSVQGTGGLYEQYF	16	TRBJ2-7	TRBV9	TRBD1	-
TGCGCCAGCAGCACGAGCGCGGGTCAAGAGACCCAGTACTTC	CASSTSAGQETQYF	14	TRBJ2-5	TRBV5-1	-	-
TGCAGCGTTGAGGTGGTAGGACACGGCTATGGCTACACCTTC	CSVEVVGHGYGYTF	14	TRBJ1-2	TRBV29-1	-	-
TGTGCCAGCAGGACAGGGGGCGGTTACAATGAGCAGTTCTTC	CASRTGGGYNEQFF	14	TRBJ2-1	TRBV28	TRBD1	-
TGCGCCAGCAGCAAGCGACTAGCGGGAGGGCCAGATACGCAGTATTTT	CASSKRLAGGPDTQYF	16	TRBJ2-3	TRBV5-1	TRBD2	-
TGCGCCAGCAGCCAAGATCGGGGACTAGCGGACTCCTACGAGCAGTACTTC	CASSQDRGLADSYEQYF	17	TRBJ2-7	TRBV4-1	TRBD2	once
TGTGCCAGCAGCTTAGCGGTCCCCCGGGACAGGGTGGACACTGAAGCTTTCTTT	CASSLAVPRDRVDTEAFF	18	TRBJ1-1	TRBV7-8	TRBD1	-